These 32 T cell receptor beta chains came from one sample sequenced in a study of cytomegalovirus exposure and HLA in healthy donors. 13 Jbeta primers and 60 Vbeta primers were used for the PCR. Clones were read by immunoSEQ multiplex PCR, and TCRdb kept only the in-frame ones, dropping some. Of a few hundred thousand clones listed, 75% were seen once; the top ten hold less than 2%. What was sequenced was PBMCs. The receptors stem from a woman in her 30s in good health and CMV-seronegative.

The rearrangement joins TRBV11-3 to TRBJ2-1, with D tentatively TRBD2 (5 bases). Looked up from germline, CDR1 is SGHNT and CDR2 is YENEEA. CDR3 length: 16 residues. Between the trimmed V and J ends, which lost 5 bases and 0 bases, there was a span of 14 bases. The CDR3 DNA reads TGTGCCAGCAGCGCTACGGGAAAAAGCTCCTACAATGAGCAGTTCTTC. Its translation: CASSATGKSSYNEQFF.

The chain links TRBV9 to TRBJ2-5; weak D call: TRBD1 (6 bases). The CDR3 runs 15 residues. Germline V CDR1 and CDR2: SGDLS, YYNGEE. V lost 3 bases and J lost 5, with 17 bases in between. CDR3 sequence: CASSEGNSRGETQYF. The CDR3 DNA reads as TGTGCCAGCAGCGAGGGGAACTCGAGGGGGGAGACCCAGTACTTC.

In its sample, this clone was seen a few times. The CDR3 sequence is CASSILPSNTEAFF. In nucleotides, the CDR3 is TGTGCCAGTAGTATCCTTCCGTCGAACACTGAAGCTTTCTTT. The chain uses TRBV19 and TRBJ1-1; D not certain. With 3 bases removed from V and 1 base from J, the gap between germline ends came to 9 bases. The CDR3 contains 14 residues. CDR1 and CDR2 from the germline V gene are LNHDA and SQIVND (reference sequence).

The DNA of the CDR3 is TGCGCCAGCAGCACCCCAGAAGGGACAGATACCTACGAGCAGTACTTC. Residues: CASSTPEGTDTYEQYF. This chain uses TRBV5-1 with TRBJ2-7; TRBD1 matches at 7 bases. The CDR3 runs 16 residues. Germline V lookup: CDR1 SGHRS, CDR2 YFSETQ. J lost 2 bases, V lost 4 bases, and 12 bases had no gene match.

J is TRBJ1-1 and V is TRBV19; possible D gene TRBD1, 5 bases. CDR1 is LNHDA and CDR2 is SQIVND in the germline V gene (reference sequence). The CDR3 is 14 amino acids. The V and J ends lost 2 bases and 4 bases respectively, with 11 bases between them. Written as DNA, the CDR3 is TGTGCCAGTAGTATACAGGGTGGAAGCACTGAAGCTTTCTTT. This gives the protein CASSIQGGSTEAFF. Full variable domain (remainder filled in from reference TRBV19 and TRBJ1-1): DGGITQSPKYLFRKEGQNVTLSCEQNLNHDAMYWYRQDPGQGLRLIYYSQIVNDFQKGDIAEGYSVSREKKESFPLTVTSAQKNPTAFYLCASSIQGGSTEAFFGQGTRLTVV.

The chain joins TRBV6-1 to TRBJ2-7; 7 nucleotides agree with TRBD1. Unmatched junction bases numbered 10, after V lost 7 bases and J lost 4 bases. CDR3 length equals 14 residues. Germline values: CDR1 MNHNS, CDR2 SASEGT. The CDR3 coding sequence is TGTGCCAGCATGAGGGACAGCTCGTTATACGAGCAGTACTTC. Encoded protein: CASMRDSSLYEQYF.

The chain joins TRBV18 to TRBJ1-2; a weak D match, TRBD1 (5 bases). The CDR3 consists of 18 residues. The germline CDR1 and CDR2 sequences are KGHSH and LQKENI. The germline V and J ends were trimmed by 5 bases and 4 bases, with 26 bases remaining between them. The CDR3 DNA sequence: TGTGCCAGCTCAGCCACAACCCAGACGGGGGACTATTTCTATGGCTACACCTTC. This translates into CASSATTQTGDYFYGYTF.

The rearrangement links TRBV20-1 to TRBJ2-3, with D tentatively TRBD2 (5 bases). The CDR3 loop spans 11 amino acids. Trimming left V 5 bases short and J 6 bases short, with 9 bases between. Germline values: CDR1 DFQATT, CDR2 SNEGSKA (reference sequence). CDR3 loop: CSALPGDTQYF. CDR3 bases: TGCAGTGCTCTGCCGGGGGATACGCAGTATTTT.

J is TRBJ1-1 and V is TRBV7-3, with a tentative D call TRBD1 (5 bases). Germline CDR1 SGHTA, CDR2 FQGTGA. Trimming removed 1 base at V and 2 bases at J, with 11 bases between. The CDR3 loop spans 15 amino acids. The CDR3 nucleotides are TGTGCCAGCAGCTTAAACAGGCCAGCTAACACTGAAGCTTTCTTT. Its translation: CASSLNRPANTEAFF.

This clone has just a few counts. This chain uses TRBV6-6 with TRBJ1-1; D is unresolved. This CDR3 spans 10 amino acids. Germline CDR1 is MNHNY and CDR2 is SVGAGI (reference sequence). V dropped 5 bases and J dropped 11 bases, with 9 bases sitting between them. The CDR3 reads CASSREKAFF. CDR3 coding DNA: TGTGCCAGCAGTCGGGAGAAGGCTTTCTTT.

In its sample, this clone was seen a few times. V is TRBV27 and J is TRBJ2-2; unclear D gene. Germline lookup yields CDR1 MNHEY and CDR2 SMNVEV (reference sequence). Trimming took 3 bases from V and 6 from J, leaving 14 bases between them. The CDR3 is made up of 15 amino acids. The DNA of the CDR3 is TGTGCCAGCAGTTTTGGTCCACCCCGGGCCGGGGAGCTGTTTTTT. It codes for CASSFGPPRAGELFF.

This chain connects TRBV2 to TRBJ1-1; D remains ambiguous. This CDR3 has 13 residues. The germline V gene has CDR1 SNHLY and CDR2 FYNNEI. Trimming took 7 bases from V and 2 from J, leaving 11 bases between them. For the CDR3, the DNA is TGTGCCAGCAATAGAGTTCCTAACACTGAAGCTTTCTTT. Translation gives CASNRVPNTEAFF.

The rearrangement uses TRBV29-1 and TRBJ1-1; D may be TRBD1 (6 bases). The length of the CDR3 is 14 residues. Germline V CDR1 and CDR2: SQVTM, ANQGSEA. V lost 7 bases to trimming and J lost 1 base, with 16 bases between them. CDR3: CSAHPIQGNTEAFF. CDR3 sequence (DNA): TGCAGCGCCCACCCAATACAGGGGAACACTGAAGCTTTCTTT.

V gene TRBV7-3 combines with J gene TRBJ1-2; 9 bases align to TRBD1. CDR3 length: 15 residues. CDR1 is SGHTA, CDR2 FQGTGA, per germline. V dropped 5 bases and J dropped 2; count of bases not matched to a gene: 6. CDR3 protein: CASSPYGTGNYGYTF. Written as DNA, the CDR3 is TGTGCCAGCAGCCCCTACGGGACAGGGAACTATGGCTACACCTTC.

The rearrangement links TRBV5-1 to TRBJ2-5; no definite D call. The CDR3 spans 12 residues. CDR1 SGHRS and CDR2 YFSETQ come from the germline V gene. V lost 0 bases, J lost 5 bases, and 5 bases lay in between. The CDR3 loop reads CASSLGSETQYF. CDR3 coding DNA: TGCGCCAGCAGCTTGGGTTCGGAGACCCAGTACTTC. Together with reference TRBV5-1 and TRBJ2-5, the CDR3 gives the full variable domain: KAGVTQTPRYLIKTRGQQVTLSCSPISGHRSVSWYQQTPGQGLQFLFEYFSETQRNKGNFPGRFSGRQFSNSRSEMNVSTLELGDSALYLCASSLGSETQYFGPGTRLLVL.

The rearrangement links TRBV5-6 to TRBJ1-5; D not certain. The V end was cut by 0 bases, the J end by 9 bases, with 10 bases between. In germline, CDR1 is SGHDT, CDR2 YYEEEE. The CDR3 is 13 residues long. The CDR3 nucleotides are TGTGCCAGCAGCTTGGGTAGTAACGGGCCCCAGCATTTT. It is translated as CASSLGSNGPQHF. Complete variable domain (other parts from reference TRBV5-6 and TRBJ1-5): DAGVTQSPTHLIKTRGQQVTLRCSPKSGHDTVSWYQQALGQGPQFIFQYYEEEERQRGNFPDRFSGHQFPNYSSELNVNALLLGDSALYLCASSLGSNGPQHFGDGTRLSIL.

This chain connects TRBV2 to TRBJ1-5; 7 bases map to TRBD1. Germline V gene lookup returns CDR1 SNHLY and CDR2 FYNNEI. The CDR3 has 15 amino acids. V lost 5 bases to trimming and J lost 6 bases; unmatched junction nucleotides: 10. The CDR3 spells CASSFDRAVSQPQHF. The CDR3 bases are TGTGCCAGCAGTTTCGACAGGGCGGTAAGTCAGCCCCAGCATTTT.

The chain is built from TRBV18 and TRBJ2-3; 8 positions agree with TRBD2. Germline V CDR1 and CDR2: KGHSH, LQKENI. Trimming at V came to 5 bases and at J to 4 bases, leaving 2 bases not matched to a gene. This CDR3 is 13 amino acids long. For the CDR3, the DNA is TGTGCCAGCTCAACTAGCGGAGCAGATACGCAGTATTTT. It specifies CASSTSGADTQYF. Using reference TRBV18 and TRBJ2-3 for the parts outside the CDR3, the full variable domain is NAGVMQNPRHLVRRRGQEARLRCSPMKGHSHVYWYRQLPEEGLKFMVYLQKENIIDESGMPKERFSAEFPKEGPSILRIQQVVRGDSAAYFCASSTSGADTQYFGPGTRLTVL.

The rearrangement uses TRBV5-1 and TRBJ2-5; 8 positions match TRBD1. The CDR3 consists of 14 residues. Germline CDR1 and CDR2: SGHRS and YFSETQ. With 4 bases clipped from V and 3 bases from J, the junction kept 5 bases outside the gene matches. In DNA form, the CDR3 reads TGCGCCAGCAGCCCGGACAGGGTAGAAGAGACCCAGTACTTC. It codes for CASSPDRVEETQYF.

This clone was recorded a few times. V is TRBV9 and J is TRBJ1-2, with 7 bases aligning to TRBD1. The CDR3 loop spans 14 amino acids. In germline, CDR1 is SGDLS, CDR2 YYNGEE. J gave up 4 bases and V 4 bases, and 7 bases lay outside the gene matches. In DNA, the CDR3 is TGTGCCAGCAGCCGTACAGGGGACTTCTATGGCTACACCTTC. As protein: CASSRTGDFYGYTF.

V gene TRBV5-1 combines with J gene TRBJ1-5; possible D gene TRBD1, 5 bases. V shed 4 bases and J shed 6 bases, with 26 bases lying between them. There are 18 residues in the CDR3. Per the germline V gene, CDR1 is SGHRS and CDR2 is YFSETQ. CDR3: CASSLTPSAGLSVQPQHF. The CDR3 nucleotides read TGCGCCAGCAGCCTTACCCCCTCGGCAGGGTTAAGTGTTCAGCCCCAGCATTTT. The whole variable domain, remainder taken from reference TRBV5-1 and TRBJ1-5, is KAGVTQTPRYLIKTRGQQVTLSCSPISGHRSVSWYQQTPGQGLQFLFEYFSETQRNKGNFPGRFSGRQFSNSRSEMNVSTLELGDSALYLCASSLTPSAGLSVQPQHFGDGTRLSIL.

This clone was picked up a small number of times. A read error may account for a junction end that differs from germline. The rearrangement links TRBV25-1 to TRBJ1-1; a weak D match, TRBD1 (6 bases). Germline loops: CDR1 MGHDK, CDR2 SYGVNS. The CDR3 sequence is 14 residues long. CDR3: CASREQGGSTEAFF. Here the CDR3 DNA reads TGTGCCAGCCGTGAACAGGGAGGGAGCACTGAAGCTTTCTTT.

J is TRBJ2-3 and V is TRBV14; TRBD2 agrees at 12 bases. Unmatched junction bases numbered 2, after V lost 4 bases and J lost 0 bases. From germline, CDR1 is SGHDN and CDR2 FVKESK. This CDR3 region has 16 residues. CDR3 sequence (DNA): TGTGCCAGCAGCCTCCTAGCGGGAGGGAGCACAGATACGCAGTATTTT. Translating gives CASSLLAGGSTDTQYF.

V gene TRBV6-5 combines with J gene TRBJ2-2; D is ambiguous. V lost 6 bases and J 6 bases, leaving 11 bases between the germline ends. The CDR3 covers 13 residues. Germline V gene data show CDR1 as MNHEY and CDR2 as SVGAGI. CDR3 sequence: CASSERHPGELFF. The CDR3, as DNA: TGTGCCAGCAGCGAGAGACACCCCGGGGAGCTGTTTTTT.

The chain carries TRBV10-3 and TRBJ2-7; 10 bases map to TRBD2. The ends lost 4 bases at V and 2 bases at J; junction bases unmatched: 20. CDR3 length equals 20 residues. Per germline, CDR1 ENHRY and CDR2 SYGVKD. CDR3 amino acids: CAISGSPPIGSGGSTYEQYF. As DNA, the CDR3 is TGTGCCATCAGTGGATCTCCGCCTATCGGTAGCGGGGGGTCCACCTACGAGCAGTACTTC.

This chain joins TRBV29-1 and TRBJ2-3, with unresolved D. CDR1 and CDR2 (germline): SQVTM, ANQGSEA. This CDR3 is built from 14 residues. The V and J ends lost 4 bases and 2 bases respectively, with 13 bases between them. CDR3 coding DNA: TGCAGCGTTGTTGCGGTAGAACCCACAGATACGCAGTATTTT. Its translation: CSVVAVEPTDTQYF.

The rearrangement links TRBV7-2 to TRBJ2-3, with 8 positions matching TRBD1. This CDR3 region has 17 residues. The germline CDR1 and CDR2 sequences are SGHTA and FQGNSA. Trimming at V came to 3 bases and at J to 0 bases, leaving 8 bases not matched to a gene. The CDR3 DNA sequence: TGTGCCAGCAGCTTCGGACAGGGCCTGGCTAGCACAGATACGCAGTATTTT. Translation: CASSFGQGLASTDTQYF.

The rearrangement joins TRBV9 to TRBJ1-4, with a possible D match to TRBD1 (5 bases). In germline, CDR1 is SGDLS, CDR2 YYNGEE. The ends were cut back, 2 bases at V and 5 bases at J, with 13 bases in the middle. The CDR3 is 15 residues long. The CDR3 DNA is TGTGCCAGCAGCGTTGGACACGATAAAAATGAAAAACTGTTTTTT. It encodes CASSVGHDKNEKLFF.

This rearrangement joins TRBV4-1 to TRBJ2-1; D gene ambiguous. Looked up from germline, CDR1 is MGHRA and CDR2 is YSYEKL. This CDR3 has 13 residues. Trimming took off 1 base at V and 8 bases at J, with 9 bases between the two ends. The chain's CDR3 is CASSQVLTDEQFF. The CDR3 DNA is TGCGCCAGCAGCCAAGTTCTTACAGATGAGCAGTTCTTC.

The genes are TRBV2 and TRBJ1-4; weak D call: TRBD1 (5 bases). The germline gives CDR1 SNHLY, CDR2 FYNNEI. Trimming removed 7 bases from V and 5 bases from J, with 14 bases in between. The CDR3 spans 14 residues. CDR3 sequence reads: CASKRLGGNEKLFF. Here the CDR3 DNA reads TGTGCCAGCAAACGACTGGGGGGGAATGAAAAACTGTTTTTT.

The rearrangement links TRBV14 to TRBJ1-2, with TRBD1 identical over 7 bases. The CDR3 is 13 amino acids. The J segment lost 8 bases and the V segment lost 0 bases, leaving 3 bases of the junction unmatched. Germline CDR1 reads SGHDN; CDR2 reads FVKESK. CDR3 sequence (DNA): TGTGCCAGCAGCCAAGATTGGGGACAGGGCTACACCTTC. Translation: CASSQDWGQGYTF.

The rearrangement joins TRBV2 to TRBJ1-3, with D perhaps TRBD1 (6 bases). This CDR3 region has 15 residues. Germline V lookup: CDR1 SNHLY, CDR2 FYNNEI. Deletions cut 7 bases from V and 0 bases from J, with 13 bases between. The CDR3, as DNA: TGTGCCAGCACGCGTCCGACAGGCTCTGGAAACACCATATATTTT. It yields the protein CASTRPTGSGNTIYF.